This T cell receptor (beta chain) was captured in a study of beta chain features in type 1 diabetes. Regarding the study as a whole: Type 1 diabetes patients showed a moderate but significant shortening of TCRB CDR3s in all four CD4+ subsets.

In its sample, this clone was seen a few times. Its antigen is not identified. Expressed TCRB transcripts were sequenced because the isolated RNA had all been reverse transcribed beforehand. Clones were read by immunoSEQ multiplex PCR, and TCRdb kept only the in-frame ones, dropping some. The data hold 600,000 to 700,000 clones, with roughly 12% observed a single time. V was pared by 1 base and J by 9 bases, with 10 bases between. Per the germline V gene, CDR1 is SGHDN and CDR2 is FVKESK. This CDR3 has 14 residues. This receptor was taken from a man under 40 with type 1 diabetes. Sequencing input: naive CD4+ T cells from blood. The chain has TRBV14 and TRBJ1-6; D unresolved. Here the CDR3 reads CASSQGNPASPLHF. The CDR3 region has the DNA TGTGCCAGCAGCCAAGGGAACCCGGCTTCACCCCTCCACTTT.